A selection of T cell receptor beta chains follows, all from one sample in a study of CD4 and CD8 cells across lung adenocarcinoma regions. TCRdb reanalysed the PCR reads using MiXCR and keeps one entry per CDR3 protein. The sample shows over 3,000 distinct CDR3 sequences, 64% of them seen only once. Material: CD8+ T cells from the margin of a lung tumor. The receptors shown here come from a female donor with lung adenocarcinoma. The CD4 and CD8 labels of this study may be unreliable. The CDR3 runs from the conserved cysteine through the conserved F or W. A D gene is named only where the DNA matches it firmly. Part of the rows lack a size; the others show once, few, many or a class for expanded clones.

few TRBD2 TRBJ2-1 TRBV6-5 CASSYGLAHNEQFF TGTGCCAGCAGTTACGGACTAGCCCACAATGAGCAGTTCTTC
. TRBD2 TRBJ2-1 TRBV12-3/TRBV12-4 CASSLLSGLAGGGSYNEQFF TGTGCCAGCAGCCTCCTGAGTGGACTAGCGGGAGGGGGGTCCTACAATGAGCAGTTCTTC
hyperexpanded . TRBJ2-7 TRBV6-1 CASSPWQGPYEQYF TGTGCCAGCAGTCCCTGGCAGGGCCCCTACGAGCAGTACTTC
few TRBD1 TRBJ2-5 TRBV6-5 CASSYPRGTYQETQYF TGTGCCAGCAGTTACCCCAGGGGGACGTACCAAGAGACCCAGTACTTC
few . TRBJ2-1 TRBV6-1 CASSKEGPIVDNEQFF TGTGCCAGCAGTAAGGAGGGCCCAATTGTAGACAATGAGCAGTTCTTC
. . TRBJ1-2 TRBV6-1 CASSEQFLGGYTF TGTGCCAGCAGTGAACAGTTCCTCGGAGGCTACACCTTC
. . TRBJ1-1 TRBV7-2 CASSLASGANTEAFF TGTGCCAGCAGCTTAGCTTCTGGAGCGAACACTGAAGCTTTCTTT
once . TRBJ2-1 TRBV6-5 CASSYSMRSNEQFF TGTGCCAGCAGTTACTCGATGCGGAGCAATGAGCAGTTCTTC
once . TRBJ1-2 TRBV6-1 CATMRGSWGYTF TGTGCCACCATGCGGGGGTCTTGGGGCTACACCTTC
few . TRBJ2-1 TRBV6-1 CASRWTASSYNEQFF TGTGCCAGCAGGTGGACGGCGAGCTCCTACAATGAGCAGTTCTTC
. . TRBJ2-7 TRBV6-1 CASSEGTGGRAQDTQYF TGTGCCAGCAGTGAGGGCACGGGGGGCCGGGCTCAAGATACGCAGTACTTC
. TRBD2 TRBJ2-1 TRBV30 CAWSVAGTYNEQFF TGTGCCTGGAGTGTAGCGGGAACCTACAATGAGCAGTTCTTC
. . TRBJ2-6 TRBV6-1 CASGREPSGANVLTF TGTGCCAGCGGACGGGAGCCCTCTGGGGCCAACGTCCTGACTTTC
. TRBD1 TRBJ1-5 TRBV6-4 CASSARDRGQRQPQHF TGTGCCAGCAGTGCTCGAGACAGGGGGCAGCGACAGCCCCAGCATTTT
. TRBD2 TRBJ2-3 TRBV6-1 CAGRTSGNGADTQYF TGTGCCGGCCGGACTAGCGGTAACGGGGCAGATACGCAGTATTTT
. . TRBJ2-3 TRBV24-1 CATRDFGLVGQETQYF TGTGCCACCAGGGATTTCGGACTCGTTGGACAAGAGACGCAGTATTTT
few . TRBJ2-2 TRBV3-1 CASSRMGGELFF TGTGCCAGCAGCCGGATGGGGGGGGAGCTGTTTTTT
. TRBD2 TRBJ2-1 TRBV6-5 CASSYSNPGLVHEQFF TGTGCCAGCAGTTACTCGAACCCGGGACTAGTCCATGAGCAGTTCTTC
. . TRBJ2-1 TRBV6-1 CASSEAYGQWDNEQFF TGTGCCAGCAGTGAAGCGTACGGTCAATGGGACAATGAGCAGTTCTTC
. . TRBJ2-1 TRBV7-3 CASSFGPSSYNEQFF TGTGCCAGCAGCTTCGGTCCGAGCTCCTACAATGAGCAGTTCTTC
. . TRBJ1-3 TRBV7-2 CASSRDSLGGNTIYF TGTGCCAGCAGCCGAGACAGCCTGGGGGGAAACACCATATATTTT
. TRBD1 TRBJ1-1 TRBV6-1 CASRTLDREGTEAFF TGTGCCAGCCGGACTCTGGACAGGGAGGGCACTGAAGCTTTCTTT
. . TRBJ2-7 TRBV27 CASSLHTGQIYEQYF TGTGCCAGCAGTTTACATACGGGACAAATTTACGAGCAGTACTTC
medium-sized TRBD2 TRBJ2-1 TRBV7-3 CASSQTGTSGTNEQFF TGTGCCAGCAGCCAGACCGGGACTAGCGGGACGAATGAGCAGTTCTTC
. . TRBJ2-1 TRBV6-5 CASSNRGRTSYEQFF TGTGCCAGCAGTAATCGAGGGAGGACCTCCTACGAGCAGTTCTTC
. TRBD1 TRBJ2-3 TRBV5-3 CARTRGRWTDTQYF TGTGCCAGAACTAGGGGGCGCTGGACAGATACGCAGTATTTT
once TRBD2 TRBJ2-3 TRBV7-8 CASSPLLAGTLEGTDTQYF TGTGCCAGCAGCCCACTACTAGCGGGGACTCTCGAGGGCACAGATACGCAGTATTTT
few . TRBJ2-1 TRBV7-2 CASSPEGSLSYNEQFF TGTGCCAGCAGCCCTGAGGGGAGTCTATCCTACAATGAGCAGTTCTTC
medium-sized . TRBJ2-3 TRBV7-2 CASSFIRVLHTDTQYF TGTGCCAGCAGCTTCATCCGGGTCTTACACACGGATACGCAGTATTTT
. . TRBJ2-3 TRBV11-2 CAGSGGLDQDTQYF TGTGCGGGCAGCGGAGGACTTGACCAAGATACGCAGTATTTC
. TRBD1 TRBJ1-2 TRBV6-1 CASWTGIYGYTF TGTGCCAGCTGGACAGGGATCTATGGCTACACCTTC
. TRBD2 TRBJ2-1 TRBV12-3/TRBV12-4 CASKLGLAASSYNEQFF TGTGCCAGCAAGCTGGGACTAGCGGCAAGCTCCTACAATGAGCAGTTCTTC
. . TRBJ2-5 TRBV6-1 CASSEGSGGRGTQYF TGTGCCAGCAGTGAAGGGTCAGGGGGGAGGGGGACCCAGTACTTC
once TRBD2 TRBJ2-1 TRBV7-8 CASSPPSAGGRSNEQFF TGTGCCAGCAGCCCCCCCTCCGCGGGGGGGCGTTCGAATGAGCAGTTCTTC
. . TRBJ2-4 TRBV24-1 CATSDSGLGATDTQYF TGTGCCACCAGTGATTCCGGACTGGGTGCCACAGATACTCAGTACTTC
. . TRBJ2-3 TRBV11-2 CASSPISGGGSTDTQYF TGTGCCAGCAGCCCTATCTCAGGCGGAGGGAGCACAGATACGCAGTATTTT
. . TRBJ1-2 TRBV6-1 CASSPPGAREYGYTF TGTGCCAGCAGTCCGCCGGGGGCCCGAGAGTATGGCTACACCTTC
few . TRBJ2-1 TRBV7-6 CASSLVSVRASSYNEQFF TGTGCCAGCAGCTTAGTCTCCGTCCGGGCGAGCTCCTACAATGAGCAGTTCTTC
. TRBD2 TRBJ2-1 TRBV7-2 CASSLTAGEWDEQFF TGTGCCAGCAGCTTAACAGCGGGAGAGTGGGATGAGCAGTTCTTC
. TRBD2 TRBJ2-3 TRBV6-1 CARGDGLAVTDTQYF TGTGCCAGGGGTGACGGGCTAGCGGTCACAGATACGCAGTATTTC
. TRBD1 TRBJ2-3 TRBV7-2 CASSLVGQGTDTQYF TGTGCCAGCAGCTTAGTCGGACAGGGTACAGATACGCAGTATTTT
. TRBD1 TRBJ1-1 TRBV6-1 CASSEVGRGRTFF TGTGCCAGCAGTGAAGTTGGTAGGGGGCGAACTTTCTTT
. TRBD1 TRBJ1-2 TRBV10-3 CAISEVDRGHGYTF TGTGCCATCAGTGAGGTTGACAGGGGACATGGCTACACCTTC
few . TRBJ2-5 TRBV30 CAWSLGTQETQYF TGTGCCTGGAGTCTGGGGACCCAAGAGACCCAGTACTTC
. TRBD2 TRBJ2-1 TRBV11-2 CASSPMTSGLSNEQFF TGTGCCAGCAGCCCCATGACTAGCGGGCTGTCGAATGAGCAGTTCTTC
few TRBD1 TRBJ1-6 TRBV6-1 CASSETGYNSPLHF TGTGCCAGCAGCGAGACAGGGTATAATTCACCCCTCCACTTT
. TRBD1 TRBJ2-7 TRBV6-1 CASSQPTGQVYEQYF TGTGCCAGCAGTCAGCCGACGGGACAGGTCTACGAGCAGTACTTC
. . TRBJ1-2 TRBV6-1 CASSEPGTVYGYTF TGTGCCAGCAGTGAACCGGGAACGGTCTATGGCTACACCTTC
. . TRBJ1-2 TRBV6-1 CASSEGITNYGYTF TGTGCCAGCAGTGAAGGCATAACTAACTATGGCTACACCTTC
. . TRBJ2-5 TRBV6-1 CASGSTPLEETQYF TGTGCCAGCGGCTCGACACCACTGGAAGAGACCCAGTACTTC
. TRBD2 TRBJ2-1 TRBV6-1 CASSGGTSGYNEQFF TGTGCCAGCAGTGGGGGGACTAGCGGTTACAATGAGCAGTTCTTC
medium-sized . TRBJ1-1 TRBV10-1 CASKFSQNTEAFF TGCGCCAGCAAATTCTCCCAGAACACTGAAGCTTTCTTT
. TRBD2 TRBJ2-1 TRBV6-1 CASRPGTSANYNEQFF TGTGCCAGCAGACCAGGGACTAGCGCCAACTACAATGAGCAGTTCTTC